These 13 T cell receptor beta chains were sequenced from one sample in a study of blood T cell repertoires in COVID-19 (dated by TCRdb to 2018 to 2020). Libraries were constructed by the immunoSEQ multiplex PCR assay. TCRdb retrieved this table from immuneACCESS and kept in-frame rearrangements only. Not all clones are present; in checked studies, unresolved V genes account for under half, and no reason is known for the remainder. The sample contains some 56,000 clones, around 70% of them found a single time. Jointly, the top ten make up roughly 18% of the sample. The sequenced sample was peripheral blood. The receptor source for this set is a woman in her forties or fifties with active or convalescent COVID-19.

This sequence joins TRBV24-1 and TRBJ2-7, with TRBD1 identical over 7 bases. Germline CDR1 and CDR2: KGHDR and SFDVKD. V dropped 4 bases and J dropped 6; count of bases not matched to a gene: 8. The CDR3 runs to 14 residues. The CDR3 here is CATSESTGFSEQYF. CDR3 DNA sequence: TGTGCCACCAGTGAGTCGACAGGGTTCAGCGAGCAGTACTTC.

The chain couples TRBV5-6 to TRBJ2-1; 9 nucleotides agree with TRBD2. The CDR3 consists of 16 residues. With V trimmed by 3 bases and J by 7 bases, 11 bases remained unmatched. CDR1 and CDR2 from the germline V gene are SGHDT and YYEEEE. CDR3 nucleotide sequence: TGTGCCAGCAGCTACATTAGCGGGAGAGGTGGGAATGAGCAGTTCTTC. Translation gives CASSYISGRGGNEQFF.

The rearrangement links TRBV5-8 to TRBJ1-5, with 7 bases matching TRBD1. The CDR3 contains 15 residues. Trimming removed 4 bases from V and 5 bases from J; junction bases left unmatched: 9. CDR1 and CDR2 (germline): SGHTS, YDEGEE. CDR3 sequence: CASSLEGGRHQPQHF. The CDR3 region has the DNA TGTGCCAGCAGCCTCGAAGGGGGCAGGCATCAGCCCCAGCATTTT.

This clone was counted a single time. CDR3 sequence reads: CASSLLPGTSGRTDTQYF. CDR3 DNA sequence: TGTGCCAGCAGTTTATTGCCCGGGACTAGCGGGAGGACAGATACGCAGTATTTT. This chain uses TRBV27 with TRBJ2-3, with 15 bases lining up with TRBD2. After removal of 1 base from V and 3 bases from J, the junction contained 5 bases not matched to a gene. Germline V gene data show CDR1 as MNHEY and CDR2 as SMNVEV (reference sequence). There are 18 residues in the CDR3.

This clone occurred once. V is TRBV5-1 and J is TRBJ1-6; D remains ambiguous. Trimming shortened V by 3 bases and J by 0 bases, and 10 bases separated the two germline ends. The CDR3 has 16 residues. CDR1 is SGHRS and CDR2 is YFSETQ in the germline V gene. This CDR3 is CASSSLESSYNSPLHF. The CDR3 DNA reads as TGCGCCAGCAGCTCCTTAGAAAGCTCCTATAATTCACCCCTCCACTTT. Full variable domain (remainder filled in from reference TRBV5-1 and TRBJ1-6): KAGVTQTPRYLIKTRGQQVTLSCSPISGHRSVSWYQQTPGQGLQFLFEYFSETQRNKGNFPGRFSGRQFSNSRSEMNVSTLELGDSALYLCASSSLESSYNSPLHFGNGTRLTVT.

The chain links TRBV30 to TRBJ2-1, with D perhaps TRBD2 (5 bases). The germline CDR1 and CDR2 sequences are GTSNPN and SVGIG (reference sequence). There are 14 residues in the CDR3. V lost 2 bases to trimming and J lost 3 bases, with 11 bases between them. CDR3 DNA sequence: TGTGCCTGGAGTTTCGGAGGTGACTACAATGAGCAGTTCTTC. The encoded protein is CAWSFGGDYNEQFF. The variable domain in full, with the rest retrieved from reference TRBV30 and TRBJ2-1, is SQTIHQWPATLVQPVGSPLSLECTVEGTSNPNLYWYRQAAGRGLQLLFYSVGIGQISSEVPQNLSASRPQDRQFILSSKKLLLSDSGFYLCAWSFGGDYNEQFFGPGTRLTVL.

This chain connects TRBV19 to TRBJ1-3, with a tentative D call TRBD1 (5 bases). CDR3 length equals 17 residues. V lost 4 bases and J lost 0, with 16 bases in between. Per the germline V gene, CDR1 is LNHDA and CDR2 is SQIVND (reference sequence). CDR3 nucleotides: TGTGCCAGTAGTACAACCCGCGACAGCTTCTCTGGAAACACCATATATTTT. Amino acid sequence: CASSTTRDSFSGNTIYF.

This clone showed up just once. CDR3 sequence (DNA): TGTGCCAGTGCCCCCGGAAGGAGTGAAAAACTGTTTTTT. Protein: CASAPGRSEKLFF. This chain links TRBV19 with TRBJ1-4; D gene ambiguous. The length of the CDR3 is 13 residues. The germline V gene has CDR1 LNHDA and CDR2 SQIVND (reference sequence). Trimming removed 8 bases from V and 7 bases from J, with 14 bases in between.

This clone has more than one count but fewer than ten. V gene TRBV5-6 combines with J gene TRBJ2-6, with D maybe TRBD1 (5 bases). The CDR3 has 14 residues. Germline-derived CDR1 and CDR2 are SGHDT and YYEEEE. V dropped 2 bases and J dropped 3 bases, with 6 bases sitting between them. Here the CDR3 reads CASSFTGGANVLTF. The CDR3 DNA reads as TGTGCCAGCAGCTTTACAGGTGGGGCCAACGTCCTGACTTTC. Using reference TRBV5-6 and TRBJ2-6 for the parts outside the CDR3, the full variable domain is DAGVTQSPTHLIKTRGQQVTLRCSPKSGHDTVSWYQQALGQGPQFIFQYYEEEERQRGNFPDRFSGHQFPNYSSELNVNALLLGDSALYLCASSFTGGANVLTFGAGSRLTVL.

The rearrangement joins TRBV5-1 to TRBJ1-6; D unresolved. The CDR3 is 16 residues long. The ends were cut back, 0 bases at V and 5 bases at J, with 12 bases in the middle. Per germline, CDR1 SGHRS and CDR2 YFSETQ. In DNA form, the CDR3 reads TGCGCCAGCAGCTTGGAAGGAGGGATAAATAATTCACCCCTCCACTTT. Amino acids: CASSLEGGINNSPLHF. Full variable domain (outside the CDR3, taken from reference TRBV5-1 and TRBJ1-6): KAGVTQTPRYLIKTRGQQVTLSCSPISGHRSVSWYQQTPGQGLQFLFEYFSETQRNKGNFPGRFSGRQFSNSRSEMNVSTLELGDSALYLCASSLEGGINNSPLHFGNGTRLTVT.

This clone showed up many times. J is TRBJ1-1 and V is TRBV11-3; no reliable D call. The CDR3 sequence is 13 residues long. Germline V gene data show CDR1 as SGHNT and CDR2 as YENEEA. With 4 bases removed from V and 2 bases from J, the gap between germline ends came to 8 bases. In nucleotides, the CDR3 is TGTGCCAGCAGCTCCGGGAGTAACACTGAAGCTTTCTTT. Translating gives CASSSGSNTEAFF.

The sample holds a few counts of this clone. The V and J genes are TRBV27 and TRBJ1-1, with D uncertain. The CDR3 sequence is 15 residues long. Germline V gene data show CDR1 as MNHEY and CDR2 as SMNVEV (reference sequence). Trimming stripped 4 bases from V and 5 bases from J, with 17 bases between. CDR3 in DNA: TGTGCCAGCAGTTACTTTCACTCGGGGAAGACTGAAGCTTTCTTT. This gives the protein CASSYFHSGKTEAFF.

This sequence joins TRBV6-5 and TRBJ1-6, with D maybe TRBD1 (6 bases). The CDR3 spans 13 residues. Trimming pared 9 bases from V and 6 bases from J, leaving 12 bases between. Germline assignment: CDR1 MNHEY and CDR2 SVGAGI. CDR3 residues: CASSEQGNSPLHF. In nucleotides, the CDR3 is TGTGCCAGTTCGGAACAGGGTAATTCACCCCTCCACTTT.